This entry lists 7 T cell receptor beta chains sequenced from one sample in a study of long-term antiretroviral therapy in people with HIV. The immunoSEQ assay was v3.0, run at survey level. Data came from immunoSEQ multiplex PCR; TCRdb stores just in-frame clones and leaves some out. The sample gives tens of thousands of clones, 76% of which show up once; more than 4% is in the top ten. Material: unsorted PBMCs, obtained 0.5 years after starting antiretroviral therapy. The receptors were sampled from a woman aged 40 to 50 with HIV.

CDR3 sequence (DNA): TGCGCCCCATATACGGGGGCCCTCTACAATGAGCAGTTCTTC. Amino acids: CAPYTGALYNEQFF. V and J are TRBV10-1 and TRBJ2-1; D could derive from TRBD1 or TRBD2 (6 bases each). The CDR3 is 14 amino acids. Per the germline V gene, CDR1 is WNHNN and CDR2 is SYGVQD (reference sequence). V gave up 11 bases and J gave up 3 bases, with 17 bases separating them.

The rearrangement joins TRBV27 to TRBJ1-3; 11 nucleotides match TRBD1. This CDR3 has 16 amino acids. V gave up 5 bases and J gave up 3 bases; unmatched junction bases: 6. Germline V lookup: CDR1 MNHEY, CDR2 SMNVEV (reference sequence). Here the CDR3 reads CASSQKDRGLGNTIYF. The CDR3 bases are TGTGCCAGCAGTCAAAAGGACAGGGGGCTTGGAAACACCATATATTTT.

The genes are TRBV5-4 and TRBJ2-5; D gene ambiguous. Per germline, CDR1 SGHNT and CDR2 YYREEE (reference sequence). CDR3 length: 13 amino acids. V was pared by 0 bases and J by 2 bases, with 5 bases between. The CDR3 loop is CASSLVRQETQYF. In DNA, the CDR3 is TGTGCCAGCAGCTTGGTGCGGCAAGAGACCCAGTACTTC.

The gene calls are TRBV7-2 and TRBJ2-3, with 11 bases identical to TRBD2. The CDR3 sequence is 16 residues long. Germline lookup yields CDR1 SGHTA and CDR2 FQGNSA. Unmatched junction bases numbered 4, after V lost 5 bases and J lost 0 bases. CDR3 protein: CASSKLAGASTDTQYF. Written as DNA, the CDR3 is TGTGCCAGCAGCAAACTAGCGGGGGCTAGCACAGATACGCAGTATTTT.

V usage is TRBV10-3 and J usage is TRBJ2-4; D ambiguous. The germline V gene has CDR1 ENHRY and CDR2 SYGVKD. CDR3 length: 19 residues. V gave up 2 bases and J gave up 1 base, with 21 bases separating them. The CDR3 region is CAISEGRLLSRLAKNIQYF. For the CDR3, the DNA is TGTGCCATCAGTGAGGGACGGCTCCTTTCTAGGCTGGCCAAAAACATTCAGTACTTC.

The chain combines TRBV6-6 with TRBJ2-3; no definite D call. This CDR3 has 14 residues. Germline-derived CDR1 and CDR2 are MNHNY and SVGAGI (reference sequence). V lost 5 bases and J lost 8, with 17 bases in between. This chain's CDR3 is CASSPSAATFTQYF. CDR3 sequence (DNA): TGTGCCAGCAGTCCATCCGCAGCGACCTTTACGCAGTATTTT.

V usage is TRBV7-3 and J usage is TRBJ2-3; D possibly matches TRBD1 or TRBD2 (5 bases each). V dropped 5 bases and J dropped 0 bases, with 9 bases sitting between them. CDR3 length equals 14 residues. CDR1 and CDR2 (germline): SGHTA, FQGTGA. CDR3: CASSPGRSTDTQYF. The DNA for the CDR3 is TGTGCCAGCAGCCCAGGGAGAAGCACAGATACGCAGTATTTT.